This TCR beta chain came from a study of blood T cell repertoires in COVID-19. Seattle's enrolled individuals joined amid active infection and were then monitored longitudinally. Study processing details: Nucleated cell counts were estimated from reference gene primer amplification. TCRdb's table, derived via immunoSEQ multiplex PCR, lists solely in-frame clones and lacks some. V, J and clone size are taken as reported in that table, and D and trimming were inferred from the DNA itself. The sample comprises hundreds of thousands of clones, 87% of which are singletons, and approximately 2.4% rests with the top ten. The germline V gene encodes CDR1 LGHDT and CDR2 YNNKEL (reference sequence). The CDR3 length is 17 residues. With V trimmed by 7 bases and J by 7 bases, 14 bases remained unmatched.

The chain couples TRBV3-1 (or the pseudogene TRBV3-2) to TRBJ2-3, with 13 bases identical to TRBD2. This receptor was obtained from an older woman with COVID-19, enrolled during active disease. The sequencing input was peripheral blood. The DNA of the CDR3 is TGTGCCAGCACGAAGACGGGACTAGCGGGGATGGGGAATACGCAGTATTTT. It encodes CASTKTGLAGMGNTQYF.